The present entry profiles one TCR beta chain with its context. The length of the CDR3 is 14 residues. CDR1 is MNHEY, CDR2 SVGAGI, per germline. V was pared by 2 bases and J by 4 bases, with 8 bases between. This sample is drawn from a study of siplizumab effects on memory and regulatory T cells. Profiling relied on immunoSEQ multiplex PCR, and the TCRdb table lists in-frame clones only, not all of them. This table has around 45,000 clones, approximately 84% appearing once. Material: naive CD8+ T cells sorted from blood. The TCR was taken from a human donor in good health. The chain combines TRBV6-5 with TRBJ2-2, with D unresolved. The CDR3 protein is CASSYGQLTGELFF. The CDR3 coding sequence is TGTGCCAGCAGTTACGGGCAGCTCACCGGGGAGCTGTTTTTT.